These 26 T cell receptor beta chains were all obtained from the same sample, sequenced in a study of beta chain features in type 1 diabetes. Broader study findings: All four CD4+ subsets from Type 1 diabetes patients carried moderately but significantly shorter TCRB CDR3s.

Their target antigens are unknown. Of the isolated RNA, all was reverse transcribed, and so the sequenced material was expressed TCRB transcripts. Assay: immunoSEQ multiplex PCR; the TCRdb copy retains only in-frame clones and omits some. The data show 200,000 to 300,000 clones, roughly 22% seen once. The sequenced sample was naive CD4+ T cells from blood. The receptors derive from a woman aged 40 to 50 with type 1 diabetes.

The rearrangement joins TRBV6-5 to TRBJ1-2, with D perhaps TRBD1 (6 bases). Germline CDR1 MNHEY, CDR2 SVGAGI. The V end lost 4 bases, the J end lost 5 bases, and 17 bases lay between the germline ends. The CDR3 covers 15 residues. CDR3 sequence: CASSSPRDTGYGYTF. The CDR3 DNA sequence: TGTGCCAGCAGTTCGCCCCGGGACACGGGATATGGCTACACCTTC.

A few counts support this clone. The chain joins TRBV5-4 to TRBJ2-7; tentatively, D is TRBD1 (6 bases). The V end was cut by 6 bases, the J end by 0 bases, with 16 bases between. The V gene's germline CDR1 is SGHNT and CDR2 YYREEE (reference sequence). The CDR3 extends over 15 amino acids. The CDR3: CASTPGDTDSYEQYF. CDR3 DNA: TGTGCCAGCACCCCCGGGGACACCGACTCCTACGAGCAGTACTTC.

The chain has TRBV4-1 and TRBJ1-2; D is unclear. Germline V gene lookup returns CDR1 MGHRA and CDR2 YSYEKL. The CDR3 has 12 amino acids. V was trimmed by 3 bases and J by 8 bases, leaving 10 bases between them. The CDR3 loop reads CASSQNTGGYTF. The CDR3 nucleotides are TGCGCCAGCAGCCAGAACACGGGAGGCTACACCTTC.

This clone was counted only a few times. The V and J genes are TRBV4-1 and TRBJ2-5; possibly TRBD1 for D (5 bases). Germline V gene lookup returns CDR1 MGHRA and CDR2 YSYEKL. Trimming cost V 0 bases and J 2 bases, with 10 bases left between them. The CDR3 has 15 amino acids. CDR3 amino acids: CASSQDLGQQETQYF. Here the CDR3 DNA reads TGCGCCAGCAGCCAAGATCTGGGGCAGCAAGAGACCCAGTACTTC.

The rearrangement uses TRBV29-1 and TRBJ1-5; tentative D call: TRBD1 (6 bases). The V end lost 5 bases, the J end lost 3 bases, and 11 bases lay between the germline ends. The length of the CDR3 is 13 residues. Germline values: CDR1 SQVTM, CDR2 ANQGSEA. CDR3 loop: CSVLTGINQPQHF. The CDR3 coding sequence is TGCAGCGTTTTGACAGGAATCAATCAGCCCCAGCATTTT. Full variable domain (rest looked up from reference TRBV29-1 and TRBJ1-5): SAVISQKPSRDICQRGTSLTIQCQVDSQVTMMFWYRQQPGQSLTLIATANQGSEATYESGFVIDKFPISRPNLTFSTLTVSNMSPEDSSIYLCSVLTGINQPQHFGDGTRLSIL.

Here the CDR3 DNA reads TGTGCCAGCAGACGGACTAGCGGGAAGGGTGAGCAGTTCTTC. Protein product: CASRRTSGKGEQFF. V and J are TRBV7-2 and TRBJ2-1; 12 bases are shared with TRBD2. V trimming: 6 bases; J trimming: 9 bases; junction bases outside the gene matches: 6. Germline CDR1 reads SGHTA; CDR2 reads FQGNSA. The CDR3 length is 14 residues.

This clone was detected only a few times. The chain is built from TRBV19 and TRBJ1-1, with TRBD1 matching over 10 bases. The ends lost 2 bases at V and 10 bases at J; junction bases unmatched: 13. The CDR3 is 16 amino acids. CDR1 is LNHDA, CDR2 SQIVND, per germline (reference sequence). CDR3 in amino acids: CASSIPRTGGSLSAFF. The CDR3 coding sequence is TGTGCCAGTAGTATACCCCGGACAGGGGGGAGTCTCTCAGCTTTCTTT.

The sample holds a few counts of this clone. J is TRBJ2-7 and V is TRBV5-6; 7 nucleotides align to TRBD1. The ends lost 5 bases at V and 5 bases at J; junction bases unmatched: 7. Germline CDR1 SGHDT, CDR2 YYEEEE. This CDR3 region has 13 residues. The CDR3 reads CASRIQGHDEQYF. CDR3 DNA sequence: TGTGCCAGCAGGATACAGGGGCACGACGAGCAGTACTTC. Complete variable domain (other parts from reference TRBV5-6 and TRBJ2-7): DAGVTQSPTHLIKTRGQQVTLRCSPKSGHDTVSWYQQALGQGPQFIFQYYEEEERQRGNFPDRFSGHQFPNYSSELNVNALLLGDSALYLCASRIQGHDEQYFGPGTRLTVT.

The chain employs TRBV19 and TRBJ1-6; D ambiguous. Trimming took off 7 bases at V and 8 bases at J, with 12 bases between the two ends. The germline V gene has CDR1 LNHDA and CDR2 SQIVND (reference sequence). This CDR3 has 13 amino acids. The CDR3 sequence is CASNREMDSPLHF. The CDR3 DNA reads as TGTGCCAGTAATCGAGAAATGGATTCACCCCTCCACTTT. Based on the CDR3 plus reference TRBV19 and TRBJ1-6, the full variable domain is DGGITQSPKYLFRKEGQNVTLSCEQNLNHDAMYWYRQDPGQGLRLIYYSQIVNDFQKGDIAEGYSVSREKKESFPLTVTSAQKNPTAFYLCASNREMDSPLHFGNGTRLTVT.

This clone was seen only once. The CDR3 loop reads CASSLQTVNYGYTF. In DNA, the CDR3 is TGTGCCAGCAGCCTACAGACAGTTAACTATGGCTACACCTTC. The rearrangement joins TRBV7-2 to TRBJ1-2; D is possibly TRBD1 (5 bases). The germline CDR1 and CDR2 sequences are SGHTA and FQGNSA. The CDR3 runs 14 residues. Trimming took off 5 bases at V and 1 base at J, with 11 bases between the two ends.

This clone was observed a few times. The chain uses TRBV7-2 and TRBJ2-3; D is uncertain. From germline, CDR1 is SGHTA and CDR2 FQGNSA. The CDR3 consists of 16 residues. V lost 4 bases to trimming and J lost 4 bases, with 18 bases between them. This CDR3 is CASSSTVLVDADTQYF. DNA of the CDR3: TGTGCCAGCAGCTCTACAGTTCTGGTTGACGCAGATACGCAGTATTTT.

The gene calls are TRBV28 and TRBJ2-1, with 7 bases lining up with TRBD2. Trimming at V came to 8 bases and at J to 3 bases, leaving 1 base not matched to a gene. The CDR3 runs 12 residues. Germline V gene lookup returns CDR1 MDHEN and CDR2 SYDVKM. The CDR3 nucleotides are TGTGCCAGCGGGAGGGGCTACAATGAGCAGTTCTTC. This codes for CASGRGYNEQFF.

The J gene is TRBJ2-1, the V gene TRBV7-2; weak D call: TRBD1 (6 bases). This CDR3 has 17 residues. The V gene lost 4 bases and the J gene lost 4 bases, with 20 bases spanning the gap. CDR1 and CDR2 (germline): SGHTA, FQGNSA. The CDR3 spells CASSSRDKPFSYNEQFF. The CDR3 coding sequence is TGTGCCAGCAGCTCCCGGGACAAACCCTTCTCTTACAATGAGCAGTTCTTC. The full variable domain, with the rest looked up from reference TRBV7-2 and TRBJ2-1, is GAGVSQSPSNKVTEKGKDVELRCDPISGHTALYWYRQSLGQGLEFLIYFQGNSAPDKSGLPSDRFSAERTGGSVSTLTIQRTQQEDSAVYLCASSSRDKPFSYNEQFFGPGTRLTVL.

There are a few counts of this clone. The V gene is TRBV14, the J gene TRBJ2-6; D remains unclear. This CDR3 spans 14 amino acids. V lost 4 bases and J 0 bases, leaving 4 bases between the germline ends. Germline CDR1 is SGHDN and CDR2 is FVKESK. The CDR3 spells CASSLLSGANVLTF. CDR3 nucleotides: TGTGCCAGCAGCCTCCTCTCTGGGGCCAACGTCCTGACTTTC. The full variable domain, in which reference TRBV14 and TRBJ2-6 provide the parts outside the CDR3, is EAGVTQFPSHSVIEKGQTVTLRCDPISGHDNLYWYRRVMGKEIKFLLHFVKESKQDESGMPNNRFLAERTGGTYSTLKVQPAELEDSGVYFCASSLLSGANVLTFGAGSRLTVL.

This clone was seen a handful of times. This sequence joins TRBV5-1 and TRBJ1-1; 7 bases are shared with TRBD1. CDR1 and CDR2 (germline): SGHRS, YFSETQ. The CDR3 is 15 amino acids. The junction had 4 bases not matched to a gene; V was cut back by 2 bases and J by 0 bases. The CDR3 nucleotides are TGCGCCAGCAGCTTTTTGAGGGGGCTGAACACTGAAGCTTTCTTT. Its translation is CASSFLRGLNTEAFF.

This clone was picked up a small number of times. The CDR3 loop is CASSLATDWEYTQYF. The CDR3 DNA reads as TGTGCCAGCAGCTTAGCGACGGACTGGGAATATACGCAGTATTTT. The V call is TRBV7-2, the J call TRBJ2-3; the D gene is possibly TRBD2 (5 bases). Germline loops: CDR1 SGHTA, CDR2 FQGNSA. The V and J ends lost 0 bases and 7 bases respectively, with 14 bases between them. CDR3 length equals 15 residues. Filled out from reference TRBV7-2 and TRBJ2-3, the complete variable domain reads GAGVSQSPSNKVTEKGKDVELRCDPISGHTALYWYRQSLGQGLEFLIYFQGNSAPDKSGLPSDRFSAERTGGSVSTLTIQRTQQEDSAVYLCASSLATDWEYTQYFGPGTRLTVL.

The chain links TRBV2 to TRBJ2-7, with 9 bases fitting TRBD2. Per germline, CDR1 SNHLY and CDR2 FYNNEI. Unmatched junction bases numbered 7, after V lost 4 bases and J lost 3 bases. The CDR3 totals 15 residues. The CDR3 reads CASSVGRGGIYEQYF. The CDR3 DNA is TGTGCCAGCAGTGTGGGGCGGGGGGGGATCTACGAGCAGTACTTC.

This clone was counted between two and nine times. This rearrangement joins TRBV9 to TRBJ2-2; 10 nucleotides align to TRBD2. V lost 0 bases, J lost 4 bases, and 3 bases stayed unmatched. The CDR3 loop spans 16 amino acids. Germline V gives CDR1 SGDLS, CDR2 YYNGEE. The DNA for the CDR3 is TGTGCCAGCAGCGTAGACGGACTAGCGGTCACCGGGGAGCTGTTTTTT. The encoded protein is CASSVDGLAVTGELFF.

This clone was seen a few times. The genes are TRBV10-3 and TRBJ2-2; TRBD1 aligns across 10 bases. The V gene end was trimmed by 4 bases and the J gene end by 4 bases; junction bases not matched to a gene: 3. The CDR3 is made up of 15 amino acids. Germline loops: CDR1 ENHRY, CDR2 SYGVKD. The CDR3 nucleotides read TGTGCCATCAGTGGGGACAGGGGTCGCACCGGGGAGCTGTTTTTT. Its protein product is CAISGDRGRTGELFF.

V gene TRBV10-2 combines with J gene TRBJ2-3, with 8 nucleotides matching TRBD1. The V gene end was trimmed by 5 bases and the J gene end by 2 bases; junction bases not matched to a gene: 6. Germline V lookup: CDR1 WSHSY, CDR2 SAAADI. The CDR3 totals 15 residues. CDR3 nucleotides: TGCGCCAGCAGTCCGACAGGGGTACTCACAGATACGCAGTATTTT. This gives the protein CASSPTGVLTDTQYF.

The genes are TRBV19 and TRBJ1-5; 7 bases match TRBD1. This CDR3 region has 13 residues. Germline CDR1 reads LNHDA; CDR2 reads SQIVND (reference sequence). V dropped 9 bases and J dropped 6; count of bases not matched to a gene: 8. The CDR3 DNA is TGTGCCAGCAGAACAGGGGACCGTCAGCCCCAGCATTTT. The encoded protein is CASRTGDRQPQHF.

The chain combines TRBV5-1 with TRBJ1-2; tentative D call: TRBD1 (5 bases). The germline CDR1 and CDR2 sequences are SGHRS and YFSETQ. Trimming stripped 0 bases from V and 6 bases from J, with 12 bases between. This CDR3 has 14 amino acids. CDR3 bases: TGCGCCAGCAGCTTGGCTCAGGGCCGGAATGGCTACACCTTC. Amino acids: CASSLAQGRNGYTF.

The chain has TRBV9 and TRBJ1-1; TRBD1 matches at 8 bases. The CDR3 is 14 residues long. CDR1 is SGDLS and CDR2 is YYNGEE in the germline V gene. J gave up 1 base and V 3 bases, and 2 bases lay outside the gene matches. DNA of the CDR3: TGTGCCAGCAGCGCCACAGGGGGGAACACTGAAGCTTTCTTT. Encoded protein: CASSATGGNTEAFF.

The chain links TRBV6-5 to TRBJ2-1; 8 positions match TRBD1. Per germline, CDR1 MNHEY and CDR2 SVGAGI. The CDR3 contains 15 residues. After removal of 2 bases from V and 8 bases from J, the junction contained 8 bases not matched to a gene. The CDR3 protein is CASSYNRGITDEQFF. The CDR3 nucleotides are TGTGCCAGCAGTTACAACAGGGGGATCACGGATGAGCAGTTCTTC.

The chain couples TRBV9 to TRBJ2-1; tentative D call: TRBD1 (5 bases). V shed 1 base and J shed 6 bases, with 8 bases lying between them. The CDR3 is made up of 13 amino acids. Germline assignment: CDR1 SGDLS and CDR2 YYNGEE. For the CDR3, the DNA is TGTGCCAGCAGCGTACCAGGGTTCAATGAGCAGTTCTTC. It encodes CASSVPGFNEQFF.

V is TRBV7-9 and J is TRBJ1-4; 9 bases match TRBD1. CDR3 length: 15 residues. The germline CDR1 and CDR2 sequences are SEHNR and FQNEAQ (reference sequence). Germline trimming cut 4 bases from V and 8 bases from J; bases unmatched to any gene: 8. CDR3 sequence (DNA): TGTGCCAGCAGCTCCCAGGGACAGGGTCACGAAAAACTGTTTTTT. Its translation: CASSSQGQGHEKLFF.